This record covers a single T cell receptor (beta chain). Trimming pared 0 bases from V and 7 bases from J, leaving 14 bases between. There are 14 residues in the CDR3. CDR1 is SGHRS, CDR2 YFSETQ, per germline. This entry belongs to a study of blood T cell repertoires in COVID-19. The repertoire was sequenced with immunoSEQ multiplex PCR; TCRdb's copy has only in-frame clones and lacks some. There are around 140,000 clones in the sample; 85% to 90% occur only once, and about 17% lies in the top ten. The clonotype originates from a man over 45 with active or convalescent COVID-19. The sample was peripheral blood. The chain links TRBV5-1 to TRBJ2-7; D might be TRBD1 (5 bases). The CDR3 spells CASSLATRVGEQYF. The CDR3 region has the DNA TGCGCCAGCAGCTTGGCCACCAGGGTGGGGGAGCAGTACTTC.